The 29 T cell receptor beta chains listed next were all sequenced from one sample in a study of cytomegalovirus exposure and HLA in healthy donors. The PCR ran on 60 Vbeta and 13 Jbeta primers. Only in-frame clones appear in the TCRdb table, and some are missing; sequencing was by immunoSEQ multiplex PCR. The table shows 150,000 to 200,000 clones, with around 68% occurring only once. The specimen sequenced was PBMCs. Receptor source: a man over 45 in good health and CMV-seronegative.

The CDR3 DNA is TGTGCCAGCAGCTCGAGCGGGGGGGCCTGGTCTCCAGATACGCAGTATTTT. Translating gives CASSSSGGAWSPDTQYF. V gene TRBV9 combines with J gene TRBJ2-3; 10 bases agree with TRBD2. The CDR3 length is 17 residues. CDR1 is SGDLS and CDR2 is YYNGEE in the germline V gene. Unmatched junction bases numbered 12, after V lost 4 bases and J lost 4 bases.

The chain links TRBV7-6 to TRBJ1-5; maybe TRBD1 (5 bases). The CDR3 loop spans 14 amino acids. Germline CDR1 SGHVS, CDR2 FNYEAQ. The V gene lost 5 bases and the J gene lost 3 bases, with 11 bases spanning the gap. CDR3: CASSLRGLNQPQHF. The CDR3 DNA is TGTGCCAGCAGCCTCCGGGGACTCAATCAGCCCCAGCATTTT. Supplemented by reference TRBV7-6 and TRBJ1-5, the full variable domain reads GAGVSQSPRYKVTKRGQDVALRCDPISGHVSLYWYRQALGQGPEFLTYFNYEAQQDKSGLPNDRFSAERPEGSISTLTIQRTEQRDSAMYRCASSLRGLNQPQHFGDGTRLSIL.

This clone occurred a few times. The same CDR3 is also encoded by other DNA sequences in this sample. V and J are TRBV5-6 and TRBJ2-5; TRBD2 is a possible D gene (6 bases). V was clipped by 5 bases and J by 5 bases, with 7 bases between them. CDR3 length: 11 residues. The germline V gene has CDR1 SGHDT and CDR2 YYEEEE. The CDR3 DNA is TGTGCCAGCAGTCGGGGGGAGACCCAGTACTTC. Its protein is CASSRGETQYF.

This sequence joins TRBV29-1 and TRBJ2-3; D not certain. V was clipped by 7 bases and J by 1 base, with 9 bases between them. CDR1 is SQVTM, CDR2 ANQGSEA, per germline. CDR3 length: 12 residues. CDR3 DNA sequence: TGCAGCGCCCGACGGGGCACAGATACGCAGTATTTT. Its translation is CSARRGTDTQYF.

This clone was counted once. The V call is TRBV19, the J call TRBJ1-5; D possibly corresponds to TRBD1 (6 bases). V was shortened by 3 bases and J by 0 bases, with 12 bases between the two germline ends. The germline CDR1 and CDR2 sequences are LNHDA and SQIVND (reference sequence). CDR3 length equals 16 residues. The CDR3 region is CASSIAGAVSNQPQHF. The CDR3 bases are TGTGCCAGTAGTATCGCAGGGGCCGTTAGCAATCAGCCCCAGCATTTT.

The CDR3 DNA reads TGTGCCAGCAGGGTCGGGTCCCGCGAGCAGTACTTC. Protein sequence: CASRVGSREQYF. The chain has TRBV27 and TRBJ2-7; D unresolved. The V end lost 6 bases, the J end lost 6 bases, and 12 bases lay between the germline ends. Germline assignment: CDR1 MNHEY and CDR2 SMNVEV (reference sequence). The CDR3 is 12 residues long.

The V and J genes are TRBV19 and TRBJ2-5, with a possible D match to TRBD2 (5 bases). The germline V gene has CDR1 LNHDA and CDR2 SQIVND (reference sequence). This CDR3 region has 13 residues. The V and J ends lost 1 base and 4 bases respectively, with 7 bases between them. CDR3 in amino acids: CASSIAGVETQYF. The CDR3 coding sequence is TGTGCCAGTAGTATAGCCGGGGTAGAGACCCAGTACTTC.

The genes are TRBV11-2 and TRBJ1-6; perhaps TRBD1 as D (6 bases). This CDR3 comprises 15 residues. Trimming pared 3 bases from V and 6 bases from J, leaving 12 bases between. The germline gives CDR1 SGHAT, CDR2 FQNNGV. This CDR3 is CASSFRTDTNSPLHF. CDR3 DNA sequence: TGTGCCAGCAGCTTCAGGACAGATACTAATTCACCCCTCCACTTT.

The J gene is TRBJ1-2, the V gene TRBV19; 9 bases map to TRBD1. This CDR3 is 14 amino acids long. V dropped 7 bases and J dropped 5; count of bases not matched to a gene: 8. Germline V gene lookup returns CDR1 LNHDA and CDR2 SQIVND (reference sequence). CDR3 sequence: CASNPGQGGYGYTF. CDR3 sequence (DNA): TGTGCCAGTAATCCGGGACAGGGAGGATATGGCTACACCTTC.

This clone was observed a few times. The chain combines TRBV7-9 with TRBJ1-2, with D unresolved. CDR3 length equals 15 residues. Between the trimmed V and J ends, which lost 10 bases and 4 bases, there was a span of 22 bases. Germline V gene sequence: CDR1 SEHNR, CDR2 FQNEAQ (reference sequence). The CDR3 coding sequence is TGTGCCACCAGTTCGGGGTCTAGGTCCTTCTATGGCTACACCTTC. It translates to CATSSGSRSFYGYTF.

CDR3 sequence (DNA): TGCGCCAGCAGCCCTGGAGGTCCGAACACCGGGGAGCTGTTTTTT. Its translation is CASSPGGPNTGELFF. The J gene is TRBJ2-2, the V gene TRBV5-1, with TRBD2 as a possible D gene (5 bases). The CDR3 has 15 amino acids. V was trimmed by 4 bases and J by 0 bases, leaving 10 bases between them. The germline CDR1 and CDR2 sequences are SGHRS and YFSETQ.

The rearrangement uses TRBV5-4 and TRBJ2-5; 9 bases line up with TRBD2. Germline V gene lookup returns CDR1 SGHNT and CDR2 YYREEE (reference sequence). V was clipped by 4 bases and J by 2 bases; unmatched bases: 12. This CDR3 contains 17 residues. The CDR3 region has the DNA TGTGCCAGCAGCGCAGGAGGCGAGCGGGGGGTTCAAGAGACCCAGTACTTC. Protein sequence: CASSAGGERGVQETQYF. The full variable domain, in which reference TRBV5-4 and TRBJ2-5 provide the parts outside the CDR3, is ETGVTQSPTHLIKTRGQQVTLRCSSQSGHNTVSWYQQALGQGPQFIFQYYREEENGRGNFPPRFSGLQFPNYSSELNVNALELDDSALYLCASSAGGERGVQETQYFGPGTRLLVL.

The rearrangement uses TRBV18 and TRBJ1-1; D perhaps matches TRBD1 (6 bases). Between the trimmed V and J ends, which lost 0 bases and 2 bases, there was a span of 13 bases. Germline CDR1 and CDR2: KGHSH and LQKENI. This CDR3 is built from 16 residues. The DNA of the CDR3 is TGTGCCAGCTCACCACCGGGGGCAGGGCCTAACACTGAAGCTTTCTTT. The encoded protein is CASSPPGAGPNTEAFF.

The chain recombines TRBV7-2 with TRBJ1-4; 7 bases are shared with TRBD1. The germline CDR1 and CDR2 sequences are SGHTA and FQGNSA. V gave up 5 bases and J gave up 9 bases; unmatched junction bases: 12. This CDR3 has 15 amino acids. In DNA, the CDR3 is TGTGCCAGCAGCCCGGACAGGTTGGGGGAACAAAAACTGTTTTTT. It is translated as CASSPDRLGEQKLFF.

The chain is built from TRBV7-2 and TRBJ1-6; 8 nucleotides match TRBD1. Germline CDR1 SGHTA, CDR2 FQGNSA. J was trimmed by 0 bases and V by 3 bases; bases with no gene match: 10. CDR3 length equals 19 residues. For the CDR3, the DNA is TGTGCCAGCAGCTTTACCGGGACAGGAGGATACTCCTATAATTCACCCCTCCACTTT. Residues: CASSFTGTGGYSYNSPLHF.

The genes are TRBV7-9 and TRBJ2-5; 7 nucleotides line up with TRBD1. The CDR3 loop spans 13 amino acids. J lost 1 base, V lost 4 bases, and 0 bases had no gene match. Germline CDR1 is SEHNR and CDR2 is FQNEAQ (reference sequence). The CDR3: CASSWDSQETQYF. The DNA of the CDR3 is TGTGCCAGCAGCTGGGACAGCCAAGAGACCCAGTACTTC. Supplemented by reference TRBV7-9 and TRBJ2-5, the full variable domain reads DTGVSQNPRHKITKRGQNVTFRCDPISEHNRLYWYRQTLGQGPEFLTYFQNEAQLEKSRLLSDRFSAERPKGSFSTLEIQRTEQGDSAMYLCASSWDSQETQYFGPGTRLLVL.

This clone was detected once. The chain joins TRBV28 to TRBJ2-2, with 8 bases matching TRBD1. The CDR3 length is 16 residues. V was pared by 4 bases and J by 0 bases, with 4 bases of the junction left unmatched. Germline CDR1 and CDR2: MDHEN and SYDVKM. CDR3 sequence (DNA): TGTGCCAGCAGTTCTAGACAGGGGTCGAACACCGGGGAGCTGTTTTTT. Translation gives CASSSRQGSNTGELFF.

The rearrangement links TRBV28 to TRBJ1-1; a possible D gene is TRBD1 (5 bases). Germline V gene data show CDR1 as MDHEN and CDR2 as SYDVKM. The ends were cut back, 10 bases at V and 3 bases at J, with 12 bases in the middle. CDR3 length: 12 residues. CDR3 in DNA: TGTGCCATCTATGGGGGGGACACTGAAGCTTTCTTT. Residues: CAIYGGDTEAFF.

The V gene is TRBV6-5, the J gene TRBJ1-2, with D perhaps matching TRBD1 (6 bases). V lost 2 bases and J 4 bases, leaving 11 bases between the germline ends. Germline CDR1 MNHEY, CDR2 SVGAGI. This CDR3 has 14 amino acids. The CDR3 nucleotides are TGTGCCAGCAGTTACACGGACAGCTTCTATGGCTACACCTTC. It is translated as CASSYTDSFYGYTF.

V is TRBV6-1 and J is TRBJ2-5; TRBD1 agrees at 9 bases. V was pared by 6 bases and J by 5 bases, with 10 bases of the junction left unmatched. Germline CDR1 and CDR2: MNHNS and SASEGT. The length of the CDR3 is 15 residues. For the CDR3, the DNA is TGTGCCAGCAGCTCCAACAGGGGGCGTGAGGAGACCCAGTACTTC. Protein product: CASSSNRGREETQYF.

CDR3 residues: CASRTRGGRDSPLHF. The CDR3 coding sequence is TGTGCCAGCAGAACCCGGGGGGGTAGGGATTCACCCCTCCACTTT. This chain uses TRBV13 with TRBJ1-6; D might be TRBD1 (5 bases). V shed 6 bases and J shed 8 bases, with 17 bases lying between them. Germline V gene lookup returns CDR1 PRHDT and CDR2 FYEKMQ (reference sequence). This CDR3 comprises 15 residues.

CDR3 sequence (DNA): TGTGCCAGCAGTTACTCGAGGTTCGGGGATCAGCCCCAGCATTTT. It is translated as CASSYSRFGDQPQHF. The chain couples TRBV6-5 to TRBJ1-5; D is undetermined. In germline, CDR1 is MNHEY, CDR2 SVGAGI. The CDR3 loop spans 15 amino acids. V was clipped by 0 bases and J by 5 bases, with 11 bases between them.

This clone came up a few times. DNA of the CDR3: TGTGCCAGCCCTCCCTCAGGGATAACCTCTGGAAACACCATATATTTT. It specifies CASPPSGITSGNTIYF. The V and J genes are TRBV28 and TRBJ1-3; D might be TRBD1 (5 bases). CDR1 and CDR2 (germline): MDHEN, SYDVKM. CDR3 size: 16 residues. Trimming removed 8 bases at V and 0 bases at J, with 17 bases between.

The gene calls are TRBV4-3 and TRBJ1-2, with D hard to call. The CDR3 is 16 residues long. Trimming pared 0 bases from V and 0 bases from J, leaving 11 bases between. The germline gives CDR1 LGHNA, CDR2 YSLEER. The chain's CDR3 is CASSQDLATANYGYTF. CDR3 DNA sequence: TGCGCCAGCAGCCAAGATCTCGCCACGGCTAACTATGGCTACACCTTC.

The chain combines TRBV4-3 with TRBJ1-4; the match to TRBD1 covers 9 bases. In germline, CDR1 is LGHNA, CDR2 YSLEER. The CDR3 has 16 amino acids. Trimming cost V 0 bases and J 8 bases; bases outside gene matches: 7. The chain's CDR3 is CASSQELGTGREKLFF. In DNA form, the CDR3 reads TGCGCCAGCAGCCAAGAGCTCGGGACAGGGCGAGAAAAACTGTTTTTT.

The V gene is TRBV5-1, the J gene TRBJ2-5, with 11 bases matching TRBD2. In germline, CDR1 is SGHRS, CDR2 YFSETQ. Germline trimming cut 6 bases from V and 4 bases from J; bases unmatched to any gene: 14. The CDR3 spans 17 residues. CDR3 region: CASTQYPTSGVGETQYF. As DNA, the CDR3 is TGCGCCAGCACTCAATACCCGACTAGCGGGGTAGGAGAGACCCAGTACTTC. The full variable domain, in which reference TRBV5-1 and TRBJ2-5 provide the parts outside the CDR3, is KAGVTQTPRYLIKTRGQQVTLSCSPISGHRSVSWYQQTPGQGLQFLFEYFSETQRNKGNFPGRFSGRQFSNSRSEMNVSTLELGDSALYLCASTQYPTSGVGETQYFGPGTRLLVL.

The V call is TRBV9, the J call TRBJ1-6; TRBD1 agrees at 10 bases. CDR3 length: 15 amino acids. Germline trimming cut 4 bases from V and 10 bases from J; bases unmatched to any gene: 8. CDR1 SGDLS and CDR2 YYNGEE come from the germline V gene. Here the CDR3 reads CASSPTGTGVSPLHF. The CDR3 DNA follows: TGTGCCAGCAGCCCAACCGGGACAGGGGTATCACCCCTCCACTTT.

The chain couples TRBV4-2 to TRBJ2-5; 11 positions match TRBD2. With 1 base clipped from V and 1 base from J, the junction kept 2 bases outside the gene matches. The V gene's germline CDR1 is LGHNA and CDR2 YNFKEQ. This CDR3 spans 16 amino acids. CDR3 bases: TGTGCCAGCAGCCAAGCTAGCGGGGGGACCCAAGAGACCCAGTACTTC. This gives the protein CASSQASGGTQETQYF.

J is TRBJ2-7 and V is TRBV21-1; the D call of TRBD2 is as the table states it, not checked on the DNA. TRBV21-1 is labeled a pseudogene. The CDR3 has 15 amino acids. The DNA for the CDR3 is TGTGCCAGCAGCAAACTCTCTAGCGGGGGGTACGAGCAGTACTTC. It is translated as CASSKLSSGGYEQYF.